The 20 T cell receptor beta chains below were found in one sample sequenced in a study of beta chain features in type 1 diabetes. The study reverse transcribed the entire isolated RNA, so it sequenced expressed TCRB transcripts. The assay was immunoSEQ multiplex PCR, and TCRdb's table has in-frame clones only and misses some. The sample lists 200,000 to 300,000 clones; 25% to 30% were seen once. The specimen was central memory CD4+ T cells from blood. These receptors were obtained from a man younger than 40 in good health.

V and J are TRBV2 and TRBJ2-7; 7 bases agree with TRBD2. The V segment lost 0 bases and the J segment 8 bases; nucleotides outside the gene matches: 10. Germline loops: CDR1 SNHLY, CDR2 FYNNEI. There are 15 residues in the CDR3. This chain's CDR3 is CASSEATSKYYKQYF. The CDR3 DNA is TGTGCCAGCAGTGAAGCGACTAGCAAGTATTACAAGCAGTACTTC.

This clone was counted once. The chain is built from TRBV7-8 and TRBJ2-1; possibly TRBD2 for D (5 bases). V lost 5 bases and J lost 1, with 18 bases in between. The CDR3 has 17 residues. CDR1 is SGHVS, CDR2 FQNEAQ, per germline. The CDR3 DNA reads TGTGCCAGCAGCCTGACCCAACTAGAGAGTTCCTACAATGAGCAGTTCTTC. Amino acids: CASSLTQLESSYNEQFF.

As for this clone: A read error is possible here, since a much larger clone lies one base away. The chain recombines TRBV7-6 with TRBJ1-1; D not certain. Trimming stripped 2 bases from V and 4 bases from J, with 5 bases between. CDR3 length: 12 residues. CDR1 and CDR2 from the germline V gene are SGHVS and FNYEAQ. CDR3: CASSLMGTEAFF. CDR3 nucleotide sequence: TGTGCCAGCAGCTTAATGGGCACTGAAGCTTTCTTT.

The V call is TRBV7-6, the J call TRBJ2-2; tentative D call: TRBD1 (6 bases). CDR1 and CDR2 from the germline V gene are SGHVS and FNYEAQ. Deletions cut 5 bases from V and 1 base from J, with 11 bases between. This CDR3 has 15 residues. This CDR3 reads CASSNPGQNTGELFF. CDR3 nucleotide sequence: TGTGCCAGCAGCAACCCGGGACAGAACACCGGGGAGCTGTTTTTT.

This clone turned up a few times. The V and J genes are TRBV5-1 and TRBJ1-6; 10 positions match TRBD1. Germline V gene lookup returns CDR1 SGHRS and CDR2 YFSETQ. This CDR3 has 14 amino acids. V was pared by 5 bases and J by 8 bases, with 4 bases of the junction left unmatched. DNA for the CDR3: TGCGCCAGCAGTACCGGGACAGGGGATTCACCCCTCCACTTT. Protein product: CASSTGTGDSPLHF.

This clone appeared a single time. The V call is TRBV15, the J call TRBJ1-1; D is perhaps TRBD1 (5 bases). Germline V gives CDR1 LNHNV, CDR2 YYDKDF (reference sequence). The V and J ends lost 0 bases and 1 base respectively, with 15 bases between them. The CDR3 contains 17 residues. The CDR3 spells CATSRDRGDSGNTEAFF. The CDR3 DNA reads TGTGCCACCAGCAGAGATAGGGGAGACAGCGGGAACACTGAAGCTTTCTTT.

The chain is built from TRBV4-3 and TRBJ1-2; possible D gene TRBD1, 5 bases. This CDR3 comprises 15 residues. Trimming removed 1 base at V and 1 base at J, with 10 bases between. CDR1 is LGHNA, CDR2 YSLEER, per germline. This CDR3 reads CASSQGQGGNYGYTF. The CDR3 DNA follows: TGCGCCAGCAGCCAAGGGCAGGGTGGTAACTATGGCTACACCTTC.

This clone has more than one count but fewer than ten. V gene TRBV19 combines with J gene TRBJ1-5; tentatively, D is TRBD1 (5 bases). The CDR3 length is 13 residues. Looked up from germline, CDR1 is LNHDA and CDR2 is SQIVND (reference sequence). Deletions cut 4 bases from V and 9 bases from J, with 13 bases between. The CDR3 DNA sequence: TGTGCCAGTAGTACGGGGCCCCCACGGCCCCAGCATTTT. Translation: CASSTGPPRPQHF. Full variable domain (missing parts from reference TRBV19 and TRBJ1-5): DGGITQSPKYLFRKEGQNVTLSCEQNLNHDAMYWYRQDPGQGLRLIYYSQIVNDFQKGDIAEGYSVSREKKESFPLTVTSAQKNPTAFYLCASSTGPPRPQHFGDGTRLSIL.

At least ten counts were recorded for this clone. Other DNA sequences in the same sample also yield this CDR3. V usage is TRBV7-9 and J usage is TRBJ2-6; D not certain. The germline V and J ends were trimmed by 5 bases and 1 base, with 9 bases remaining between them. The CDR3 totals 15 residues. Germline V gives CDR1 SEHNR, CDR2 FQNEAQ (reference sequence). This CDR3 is CASSPTVSGANVLTF. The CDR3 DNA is TGTGCCAGCAGCCCGACTGTATCTGGGGCCAACGTCCTGACTTTC.

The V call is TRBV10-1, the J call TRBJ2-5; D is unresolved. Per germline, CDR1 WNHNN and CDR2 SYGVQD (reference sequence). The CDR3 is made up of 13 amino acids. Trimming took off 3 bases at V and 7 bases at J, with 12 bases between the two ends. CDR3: CASSEGQLATQYF. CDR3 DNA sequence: TGCGCCAGCAGTGAAGGGCAGTTGGCGACCCAGTACTTC.

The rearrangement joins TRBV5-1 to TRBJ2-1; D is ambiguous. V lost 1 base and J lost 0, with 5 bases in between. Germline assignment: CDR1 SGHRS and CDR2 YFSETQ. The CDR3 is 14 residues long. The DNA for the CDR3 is TGCGCCAGCAGCTTGCGGCCCTCCTACAATGAGCAGTTCTTC. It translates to CASSLRPSYNEQFF.

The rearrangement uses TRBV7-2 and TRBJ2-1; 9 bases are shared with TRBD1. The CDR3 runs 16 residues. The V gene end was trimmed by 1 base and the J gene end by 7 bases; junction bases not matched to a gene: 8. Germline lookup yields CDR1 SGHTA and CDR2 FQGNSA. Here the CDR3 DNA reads TGTGCCAGCAGCTTAGTAGGGGTTGACAGGGGGAATGAGCAGTTCTTC. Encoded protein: CASSLVGVDRGNEQFF.

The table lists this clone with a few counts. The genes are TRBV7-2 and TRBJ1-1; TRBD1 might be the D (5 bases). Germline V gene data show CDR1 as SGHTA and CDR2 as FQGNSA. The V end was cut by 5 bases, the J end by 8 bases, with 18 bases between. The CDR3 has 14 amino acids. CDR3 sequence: CASSRQGRRIEAFF. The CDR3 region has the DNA TGTGCCAGCAGCCGGCAGGGCAGGCGAATAGAAGCTTTCTTT.

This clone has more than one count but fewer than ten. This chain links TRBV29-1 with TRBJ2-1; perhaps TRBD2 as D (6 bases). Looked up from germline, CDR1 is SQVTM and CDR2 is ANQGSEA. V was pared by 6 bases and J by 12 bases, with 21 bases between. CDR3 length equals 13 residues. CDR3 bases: TGCAGCGTAGATATCACGGGACTTTTGGTGCAGTTCTTC. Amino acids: CSVDITGLLVQFF.

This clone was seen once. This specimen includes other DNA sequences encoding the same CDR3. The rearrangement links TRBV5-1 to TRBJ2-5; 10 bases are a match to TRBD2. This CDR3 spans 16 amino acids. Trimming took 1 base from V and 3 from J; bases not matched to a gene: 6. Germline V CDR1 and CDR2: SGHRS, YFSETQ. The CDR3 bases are TGCGCCAGCAGCTTGAGTCCTAGCGGGAGTAAAGAGACCCAGTACTTC. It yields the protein CASSLSPSGSKETQYF. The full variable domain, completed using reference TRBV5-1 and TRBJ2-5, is KAGVTQTPRYLIKTRGQQVTLSCSPISGHRSVSWYQQTPGQGLQFLFEYFSETQRNKGNFPGRFSGRQFSNSRSEMNVSTLELGDSALYLCASSLSPSGSKETQYFGPGTRLLVL.

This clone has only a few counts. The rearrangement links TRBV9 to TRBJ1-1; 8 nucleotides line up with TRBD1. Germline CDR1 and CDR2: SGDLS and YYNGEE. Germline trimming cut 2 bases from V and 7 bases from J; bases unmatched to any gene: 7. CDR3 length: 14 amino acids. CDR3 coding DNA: TGTGCCAGCAGCGTCCGGGACAGGAGAGTTGAAGCTTTCTTT. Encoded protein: CASSVRDRRVEAFF.

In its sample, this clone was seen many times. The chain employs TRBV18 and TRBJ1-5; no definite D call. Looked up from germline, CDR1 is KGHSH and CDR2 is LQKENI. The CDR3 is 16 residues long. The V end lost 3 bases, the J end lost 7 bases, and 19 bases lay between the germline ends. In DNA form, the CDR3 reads TGTGCCAGCTCACCGACCACCTACCAAGGGAACCAGCCCCAGCATTTT. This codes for CASSPTTYQGNQPQHF.

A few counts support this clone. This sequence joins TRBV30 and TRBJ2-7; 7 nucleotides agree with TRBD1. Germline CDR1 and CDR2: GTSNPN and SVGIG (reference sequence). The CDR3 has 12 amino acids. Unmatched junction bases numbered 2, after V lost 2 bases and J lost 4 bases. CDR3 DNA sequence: TGTGCCTGGAGTTCGGACAGGTACGAGCAGTACTTC. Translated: CAWSSDRYEQYF.

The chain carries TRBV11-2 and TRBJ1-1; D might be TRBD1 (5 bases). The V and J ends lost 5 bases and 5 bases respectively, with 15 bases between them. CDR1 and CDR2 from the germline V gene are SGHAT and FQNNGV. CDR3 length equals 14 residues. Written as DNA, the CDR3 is TGTGCCAGCAGCACCCCCGAGTGGGGGACTGAAGCTTTCTTT. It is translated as CASSTPEWGTEAFF.

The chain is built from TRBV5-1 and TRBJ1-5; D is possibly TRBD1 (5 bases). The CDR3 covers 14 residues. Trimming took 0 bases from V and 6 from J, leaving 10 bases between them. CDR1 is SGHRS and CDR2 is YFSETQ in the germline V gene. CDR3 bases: TGCGCCAGCAGCTTGGAAGCAGGGTCTCAGCCCCAGCATTTT. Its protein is CASSLEAGSQPQHF.